This is a list of T cell receptor beta chains from one sample in a study of siplizumab effects on memory and regulatory T cells. This table comes from immunoSEQ multiplex PCR, and its TCRdb copy is limited to in-frame clones, with some not included. The profile shows 75,000 to 95,000 clones, 75% to 90% of them singletons. Sequences were obtained from CD4+ T cells sorted from blood. The receptors originated from a human donor in good health. The CDR3 runs from the conserved cysteine through the conserved F or W. The D gene is left open where the match is weak. Some rows have no size entry. The others give once, few or many, or a class for an expanded clone.

d_call j_call v_call clone_size cdr3_aa cdr3_nt
. TRBJ2-5 TRBV20-1 . CSAGGQETQYF TGCAGTGCCGGGGGCCAAGAGACCCAGTACTTC
. TRBJ2-1 TRBV9 . CASSVSGHYNEQFF TGTGCCAGCAGCGTCAGCGGTCACTACAATGAGCAGTTCTTC
. TRBJ2-5 TRBV5-1 . CASRLSTTGIETQYF TGCGCCAGCAGGCTTTCAACCACCGGGATTGAGACCCAGTACTTC
TRBD1 TRBJ2-7 TRBV19 . CASSISRGSSYEQYF TGTGCCAGTAGCATCTCCAGGGGGAGCTCCTACGAGCAGTACTTC
. TRBJ2-7 TRBV18 . CASSPRSSPWAEQYF TGTGCCAGCTCTCCCCGAAGTAGCCCATGGGCCGAGCAGTACTTC
TRBD1 TRBJ1-1 TRBV5-1 . CASSYKTGSMEDTEAFF TGCGCCAGCAGTTATAAGACAGGGTCTATGGAGGACACTGAAGCTTTCTTT
. TRBJ2-2 TRBV28 . CASSLAGHTGELFF TGTGCCAGCAGTTTAGCGGGACACACCGGGGAGCTGTTTTTT
TRBD1 TRBJ2-7 TRBV6-1 . CASSDGIGQARVDEQYF TGTGCCAGCAGTGACGGGATCGGACAGGCCCGGGTGGACGAGCAGTACTTC
TRBD2 TRBJ2-7 TRBV7-2 . CASSLESTSGRTSSYEQYF TGTGCCAGCAGCTTAGAGTCGACTAGCGGGAGGACTAGCTCCTACGAGCAGTACTTC
TRBD1 TRBJ2-4 TRBV4-2 . CASSEDRQAKNIQYF TGTGCCAGCAGCGAGGACAGGCAGGCCAAAAACATTCAGTACTTC
TRBD2 TRBJ2-3 TRBV13 once CASSLESGGRVADTQYF TGTGCCAGCAGCTTAGAATCTGGCGGGAGGGTGGCAGATACGCAGTATTTT
TRBD2 TRBJ2-7 TRBV9 . CASSVRAGASYEQYF TGTGCCAGCAGCGTACGCGCGGGAGCCTCCTACGAGCAGTACTTC
. TRBJ1-2 TRBV25-1 few CASSEGPGYTF TGTGCCAGCAGTGAAGGGCCTGGCTACACCTTC
TRBD2 TRBJ2-3 TRBV27 . CASRSWASGSTDTQYF TGTGCCAGCAGGTCGTGGGCTAGCGGAAGCACAGATACGCAGTATTTT
. TRBJ1-2 TRBV7-9 . CASSLGQGFYGYTF TGTGCCAGCAGCTTAGGGCAGGGGTTCTATGGCTACACCTTC
. TRBJ2-7 TRBV5-1 . CASSFGGTIGYEQYF TGCGCCAGCAGCTTCGGCGGGACAATCGGCTACGAGCAGTACTTC
. TRBJ2-7 TRBV5-1 once CASSLGPLAEQYF TGCGCCAGCAGCTTAGGTCCTTTGGCGGAGCAGTACTTC
. TRBJ1-3 TRBV5-4 . CASSAGRVTGNTIYF TGTGCCAGCAGCGCAGGCAGGGTAACAGGAAACACCATATATTTT
TRBD1 TRBJ2-7 TRBV12-5 . CASGPGQGSYEQYF TGTGCTAGTGGTCCGGGACAGGGTTCCTACGAGCAGTACTTC
. TRBJ1-1 TRBV29-1 . CSVTRQKNTEAFF TGCAGCGTTACTCGACAGAAGAACACTGAAGCTTTCTTT
TRBD1 TRBJ2-5 TRBV7-8 . CASSSGQQETQYF TGTGCCAGCAGCTCGGGACAGCAAGAGACCCAGTACTTC
. TRBJ2-3 TRBV5-6 . CASWGLGREDTQYF TGTGCCAGCTGGGGGCTGGGACGGGAAGATACGCAGTATTTT
. TRBJ1-3 TRBV30 . CAWSFGGPGNTIYF TGTGCCTGGAGCTTCGGGGGTCCTGGAAACACCATATATTTT
TRBD2 TRBJ2-3 TRBV5-1 . CASTGGLAEIDTQYF TGCGCCAGCACGGGGGGACTAGCGGAAATAGATACGCAGTATTTT
. TRBJ1-1 TRBV4-1 . CASSQGGEGWYTEAFF TGCGCCAGCAGCCAAGGAGGAGAGGGTTGGTACACTGAAGCTTTCTTT
. TRBJ2-5 TRBV9 . CASSVRGNGETQYF TGTGCCAGCAGCGTACGGGGAAATGGAGAGACCCAGTACTTC
TRBD1 TRBJ2-3 TRBV12-5 . CASGPKNRGSDTQYF TGTGCTAGTGGTCCGAAGAACAGGGGTTCAGATACGCAGTATTTT
. TRBJ2-5 TRBV19 few CASSPARQGETQYF TGTGCCAGTAGCCCCGCGCGTCAGGGGGAGACCCAGTACTTC
TRBD1 TRBJ2-4 TRBV6-1 . CASGTENIQYF TGTGCCAGCGGGACAGAAAACATTCAGTACTTC
TRBD1 TRBJ2-7 TRBV6-1 once CASSEQRTGEWEQYF TGTGCCAGCAGTGAACAGCGGACAGGGGAATGGGAGCAGTACTTC
. TRBJ2-7 TRBV28 . CASSLRGATTYEQYF TGTGCCAGCAGCCTCCGCGGGGCAACGACCTACGAGCAGTACTTC
. TRBJ2-2 TRBV27 . CASSRRGNTGELFF TGTGCCAGCAGCCGACGGGGGAACACCGGGGAGCTGTTTTTT
TRBD1 TRBJ2-5 TRBV28 once CASSTPRTGGAETQYF TGTGCCAGCAGTACGCCAAGGACAGGGGGCGCGGAGACCCAGTACTTC
. TRBJ2-1 TRBV30 . CAWSHGSSYNEQFF TGTGCCTGGAGTCACGGGAGCTCCTACAATGAGCAGTTCTTC
TRBD2 TRBJ2-1 TRBV5-1 . CASSLVGTSGDNEQFF TGCGCCAGCAGCTTAGTGGGGACTAGCGGGGACAATGAGCAGTTCTTC
. TRBJ1-3 TRBV11-1 . CASTRRRFSGNTIYF TGTGCCAGCACTCGCCGCAGATTCTCTGGAAACACCATATATTTT
. TRBJ2-3 TRBV5-1 . CASSLGLVGDTQYF TGCGCCAGCAGCTTGGGACTAGTTGGCGATACGCAGTATTTT
TRBD2 TRBJ2-7 TRBV6-1 . CASSERGTSGIYEQYF TGTGCCAGCAGTGAACGGGGGACTAGCGGGATCTACGAGCAGTACTTC
. TRBJ1-1 TRBV7-3 . CASSLSGRSTEAFF TGTGCCAGCAGCTTATCGGGGAGGAGCACTGAAGCTTTCTTT
. TRBJ2-6 TRBV5-1 once CASSFVGSGANVLTF TGCGCCAGCAGCTTCGTCGGGTCTGGGGCCAACGTCCTGACTTTC
. TRBJ2-1 TRBV28 . CASSFWGKKDNEQFF TGTGCCAGCAGCTTCTGGGGGAAGAAGGACAATGAGCAGTTCTTC